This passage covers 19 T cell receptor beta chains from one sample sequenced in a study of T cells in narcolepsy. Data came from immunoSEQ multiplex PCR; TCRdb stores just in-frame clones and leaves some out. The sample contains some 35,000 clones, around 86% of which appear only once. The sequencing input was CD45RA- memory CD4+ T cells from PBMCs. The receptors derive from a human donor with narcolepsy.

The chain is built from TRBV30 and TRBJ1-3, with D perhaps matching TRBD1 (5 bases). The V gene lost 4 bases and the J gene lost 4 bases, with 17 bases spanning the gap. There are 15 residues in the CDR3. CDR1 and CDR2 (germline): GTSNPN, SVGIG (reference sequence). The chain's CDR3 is CAWTNRQGWGNTIYF. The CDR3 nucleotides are TGTGCCTGGACGAATCGCCAGGGTTGGGGAAACACCATATATTTT.

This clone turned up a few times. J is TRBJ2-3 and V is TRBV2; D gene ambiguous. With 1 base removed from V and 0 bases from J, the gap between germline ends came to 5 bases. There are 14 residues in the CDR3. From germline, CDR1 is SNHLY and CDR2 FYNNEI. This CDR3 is CASSEGLSTDTQYF. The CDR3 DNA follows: TGTGCCAGCAGTGAAGGGCTTAGCACAGATACGCAGTATTTT. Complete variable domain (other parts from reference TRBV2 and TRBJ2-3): EPEVTQTPSHQVTQMGQEVILRCVPISNHLYFYWYRQILGQKVEFLVSFYNNEISEKSEIFDDQFSVERPDGSNFTLKIRSTKLEDSAMYFCASSEGLSTDTQYFGPGTRLTVL.

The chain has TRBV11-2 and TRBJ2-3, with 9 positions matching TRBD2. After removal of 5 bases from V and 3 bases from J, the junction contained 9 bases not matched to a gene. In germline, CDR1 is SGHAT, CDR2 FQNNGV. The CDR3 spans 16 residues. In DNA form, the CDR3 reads TGTGCCAGCAGCATGGGAGCGGGAGGAAGGACAGATACGCAGTATTTT. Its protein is CASSMGAGGRTDTQYF.

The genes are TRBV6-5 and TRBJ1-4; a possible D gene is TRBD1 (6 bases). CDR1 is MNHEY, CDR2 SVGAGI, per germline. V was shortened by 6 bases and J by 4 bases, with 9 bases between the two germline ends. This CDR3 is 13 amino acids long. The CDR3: CASSGQLNEKLFF. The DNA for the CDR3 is TGTGCCAGCAGCGGACAGCTTAATGAAAAACTGTTTTTT.

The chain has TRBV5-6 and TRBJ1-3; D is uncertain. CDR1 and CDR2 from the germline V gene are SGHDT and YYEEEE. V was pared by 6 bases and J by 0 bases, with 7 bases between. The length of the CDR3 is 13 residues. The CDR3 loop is CASMTNSGNTIYF. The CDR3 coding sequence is TGTGCCAGCATGACAAACTCTGGAAACACCATATATTTT.

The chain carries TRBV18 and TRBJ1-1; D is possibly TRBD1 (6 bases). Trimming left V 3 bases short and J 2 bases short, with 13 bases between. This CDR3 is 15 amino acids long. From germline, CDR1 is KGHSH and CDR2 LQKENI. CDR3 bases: TGTGCCAGCTCACCGCAGGAGGGGGGTAACACTGAAGCTTTCTTT. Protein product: CASSPQEGGNTEAFF.

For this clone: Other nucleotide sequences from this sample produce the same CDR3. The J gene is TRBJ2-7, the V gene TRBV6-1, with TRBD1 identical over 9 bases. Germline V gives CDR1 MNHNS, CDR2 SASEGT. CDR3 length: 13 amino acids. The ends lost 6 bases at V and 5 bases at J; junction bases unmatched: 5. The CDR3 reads CASRVRDRDEQYF. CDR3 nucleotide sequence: TGTGCCAGCAGGGTCCGGGACAGGGACGAGCAGTACTTC.

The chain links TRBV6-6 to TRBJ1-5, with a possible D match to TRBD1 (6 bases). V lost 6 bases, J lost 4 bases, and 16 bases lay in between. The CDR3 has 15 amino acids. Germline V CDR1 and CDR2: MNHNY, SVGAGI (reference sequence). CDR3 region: CASRGLGQTNQPQHF. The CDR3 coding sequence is TGTGCCAGCAGGGGCTTAGGACAGACTAATCAGCCCCAGCATTTT.

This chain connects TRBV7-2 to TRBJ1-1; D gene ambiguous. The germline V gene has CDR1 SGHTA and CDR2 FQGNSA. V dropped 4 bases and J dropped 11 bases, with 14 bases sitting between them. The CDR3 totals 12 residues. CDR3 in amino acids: CASSSMRSRAFF. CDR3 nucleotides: TGTGCCAGCAGCTCGATGAGGAGTCGTGCTTTCTTT.

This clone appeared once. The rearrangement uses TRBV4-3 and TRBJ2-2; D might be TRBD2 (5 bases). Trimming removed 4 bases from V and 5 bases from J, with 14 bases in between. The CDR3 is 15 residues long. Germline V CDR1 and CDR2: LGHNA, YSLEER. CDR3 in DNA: TGCGCCAGCAGCCCCGAGGGCAGTGGGACCGGGGAGCTGTTTTTT. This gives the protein CASSPEGSGTGELFF.

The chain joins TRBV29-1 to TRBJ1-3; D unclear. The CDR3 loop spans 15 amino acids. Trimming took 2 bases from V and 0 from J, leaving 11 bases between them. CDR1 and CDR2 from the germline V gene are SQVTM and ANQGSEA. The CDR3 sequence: CSVELTPGSGNTIYF. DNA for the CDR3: TGCAGCGTTGAACTCACCCCCGGCTCTGGAAACACCATATATTTT.

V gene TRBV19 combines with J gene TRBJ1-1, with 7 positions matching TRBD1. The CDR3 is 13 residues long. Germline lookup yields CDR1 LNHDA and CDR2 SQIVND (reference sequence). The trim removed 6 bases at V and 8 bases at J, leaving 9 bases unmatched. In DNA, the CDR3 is TGTGCCAGTAGCCCGAGGGGACAGACCGAAGCTTTCTTT. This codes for CASSPRGQTEAFF.

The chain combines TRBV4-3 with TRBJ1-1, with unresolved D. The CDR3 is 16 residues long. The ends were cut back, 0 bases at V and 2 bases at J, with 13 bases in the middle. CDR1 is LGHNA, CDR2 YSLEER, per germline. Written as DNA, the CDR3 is TGCGCCAGCAGCCAAGATCAAGGCACAGCAAACACTGAAGCTTTCTTT. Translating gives CASSQDQGTANTEAFF.

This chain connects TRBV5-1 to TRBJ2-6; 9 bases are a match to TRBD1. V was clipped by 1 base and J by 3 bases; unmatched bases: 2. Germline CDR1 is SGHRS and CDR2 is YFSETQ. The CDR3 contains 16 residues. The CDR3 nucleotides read TGCGCCAGCAGCTTGCAGGGACAGGGTGGGGCCAACGTCCTGACTTTC. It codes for CASSLQGQGGANVLTF.

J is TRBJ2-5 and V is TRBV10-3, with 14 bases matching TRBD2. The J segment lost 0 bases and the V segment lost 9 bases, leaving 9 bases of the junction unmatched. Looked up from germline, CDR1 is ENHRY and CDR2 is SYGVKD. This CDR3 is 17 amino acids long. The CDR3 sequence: CAMGLAGAQKYQETQYF. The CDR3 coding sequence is TGTGCCATGGGACTAGCGGGGGCTCAAAAGTACCAAGAGACCCAGTACTTC.

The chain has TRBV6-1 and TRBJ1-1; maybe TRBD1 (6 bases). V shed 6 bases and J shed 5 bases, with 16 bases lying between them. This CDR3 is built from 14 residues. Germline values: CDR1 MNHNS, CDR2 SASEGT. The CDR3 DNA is TGTGCCAGCAGCGCCAACAGGGTTGGAACTGAAGCTTTCTTT. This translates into CASSANRVGTEAFF.

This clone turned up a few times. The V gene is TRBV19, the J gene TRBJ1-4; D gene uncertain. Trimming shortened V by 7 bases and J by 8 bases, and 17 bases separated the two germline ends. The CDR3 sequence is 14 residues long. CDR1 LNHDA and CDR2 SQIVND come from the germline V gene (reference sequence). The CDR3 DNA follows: TGTGCCAGTAACTCCGGGGAGCCGGACGAAAAACTGTTTTTT. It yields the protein CASNSGEPDEKLFF.

CDR3: CASRLDTWGLGLVNTEAFF. The CDR3 DNA follows: TGTGCCAGCAGACTAGATACCTGGGGGTTAGGGTTGGTGAACACTGAAGCTTTCTTT. The V call is TRBV7-8, the J call TRBJ1-1; TRBD1 is a possible D gene (5 bases). V was clipped by 6 bases and J by 0 bases, with 26 bases between them. The CDR3 extends over 19 amino acids. Germline V gives CDR1 SGHVS, CDR2 FQNEAQ.

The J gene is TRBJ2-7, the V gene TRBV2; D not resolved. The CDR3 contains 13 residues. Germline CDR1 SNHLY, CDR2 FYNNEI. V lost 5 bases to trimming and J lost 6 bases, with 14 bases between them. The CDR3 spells CASSKPPLPEQYF. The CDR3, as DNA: TGTGCCAGCAGTAAGCCCCCGCTGCCCGAGCAGTACTTC.